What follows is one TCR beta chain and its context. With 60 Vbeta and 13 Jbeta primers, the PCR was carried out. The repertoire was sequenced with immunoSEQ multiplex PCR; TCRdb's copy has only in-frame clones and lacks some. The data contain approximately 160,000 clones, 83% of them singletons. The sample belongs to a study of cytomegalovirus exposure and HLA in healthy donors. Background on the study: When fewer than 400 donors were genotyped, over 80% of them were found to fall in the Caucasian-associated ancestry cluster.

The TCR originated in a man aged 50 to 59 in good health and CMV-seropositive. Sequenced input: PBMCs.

This CDR3 reads CASSERTAQAFF. The CDR3 DNA sequence: TGCGCCAGCAGTGAGCGGACAGCTCAAGCTTTCTTT. J is TRBJ1-1 and V is TRBV10-2; weak D call: TRBD1 (6 bases). The germline gives CDR1 WSHSY, CDR2 SAAADI. Trimming took 2 bases from V and 9 from J, leaving 10 bases between them. The CDR3 length is 12 residues.